The 27 T cell receptor beta chains below come from one sample, sequenced in a study of T cell responses to AZD1222 COVID-19 vaccine (dated by TCRdb to the early 2020s). The method was the immunoSEQ multiplex PCR assay. TCRdb took this table from immuneACCESS and kept in-frame rearrangements with V and J called. Such tables lack part of the clones; where checked against another copy, unresolved V genes explain under half of the gap, and the rest is unexplained. Present in this sample are some 100,000 clones, approximately 88% of which were seen just once. The ten largest account for over 15% of the sample. The time point label, read with the paper, signifies: baseline before first vaccination. The input for sequencing was peripheral blood, taken on day 0 of AZD1222 vaccination. The origin of the receptors is an adult in good health.

This clone is a singleton in its sample. The rearrangement links TRBV28 to TRBJ1-4, with D unresolved. This CDR3 is built from 13 residues. The V and J ends lost 6 bases and 7 bases respectively, with 12 bases between them. Germline values: CDR1 MDHEN, CDR2 SYDVKM. The CDR3 here is CASRSMLGEKLFF. The CDR3 DNA is TGTGCCAGCAGGAGCATGTTAGGTGAAAAACTGTTTTTT.

The chain couples TRBV28 to TRBJ1-4, with D perhaps TRBD1 (6 bases). The germline V gene encodes CDR1 MDHEN and CDR2 SYDVKM. Trimming left V 5 bases short and J 1 base short, with 8 bases between. The CDR3 is 14 residues long. Here the CDR3 DNA reads TGTGCCAGCAGTCCGGGACAAACTAATGAAAAACTGTTTTTT. The encoded protein is CASSPGQTNEKLFF.

The J gene is TRBJ1-1, the V gene TRBV6-5; D is unresolved. The ends were cut back, 4 bases at V and 2 bases at J, with 11 bases in the middle. The germline gives CDR1 MNHEY, CDR2 SVGAGI. There are 14 residues in the CDR3. CDR3 sequence: CASSSVGPNTEAFF. For the CDR3, the DNA is TGTGCCAGCAGTTCGGTGGGCCCTAACACTGAAGCTTTCTTT.

The chain links TRBV10-3 to TRBJ1-1, with TRBD1 identical over 7 bases. Germline CDR1 ENHRY, CDR2 SYGVKD. Trimming cost V 7 bases and J 1 base; bases outside gene matches: 3. The CDR3 contains 13 residues. CDR3 sequence: CAIKGQENTEAFF. The CDR3 DNA sequence: TGTGCCATCAAAGGACAGGAGAACACTGAAGCTTTCTTT.

The chain uses TRBV6-1 and TRBJ1-2, with D uncertain. Looked up from germline, CDR1 is MNHNS and CDR2 is SASEGT. The CDR3 is 14 amino acids. Between the trimmed V and J ends, which lost 0 bases and 2 bases, there was a span of 7 bases. The CDR3 reads CASSEATRNYGYTF. The CDR3 region has the DNA TGTGCCAGCAGTGAAGCGACCCGGAACTATGGCTACACCTTC.

The V call is TRBV7-9, the J call TRBJ1-5, with a tentative D call TRBD1 (5 bases). Germline CDR1 is SEHNR and CDR2 is FQNEAQ (reference sequence). Trimming left V 5 bases short and J 4 bases short, with 12 bases between. The CDR3 extends over 14 amino acids. The CDR3 coding sequence is TGTGCCAGCAGCAGTACACAGGAAAATCAGCCCCAGCATTTT. Protein: CASSSTQENQPQHF.

This chain links TRBV9 with TRBJ2-4; D is unclear. CDR3 length: 17 residues. Trimming shortened V by 0 bases and J by 5 bases, and 18 bases separated the two germline ends. The germline V gene encodes CDR1 SGDLS and CDR2 YYNGEE. The CDR3 DNA follows: TGTGCCAGCAGCGTAGATAACATCCTTCTATCGGAAAACATTCAGTACTTC. Translation: CASSVDNILLSENIQYF.

This clone has only a few counts. V is TRBV27 and J is TRBJ2-1; TRBD2 might be the D (6 bases). Germline V gene data show CDR1 as MNHEY and CDR2 as SMNVEV (reference sequence). V lost 5 bases to trimming and J lost 7 bases, with 15 bases between them. This CDR3 comprises 14 residues. CDR3 nucleotides: TGTGCCAGCAGTACTAGACTAGGCGGTAATGAGCAGTTCTTC. This codes for CASSTRLGGNEQFF.

The V and J genes are TRBV14 and TRBJ1-2; 8 bases align to TRBD1. From germline, CDR1 is SGHDN and CDR2 FVKESK. Trimming took 6 bases from V and 1 from J; bases not matched to a gene: 4. The CDR3 sequence is 14 residues long. The CDR3 sequence is CASSEQGVNYGYTF. Written as DNA, the CDR3 is TGTGCCAGCAGTGAACAGGGGGTTAACTATGGCTACACCTTC. The whole variable domain, filled in from reference TRBV14 and TRBJ1-2, reads EAGVTQFPSHSVIEKGQTVTLRCDPISGHDNLYWYRRVMGKEIKFLLHFVKESKQDESGMPNNRFLAERTGGTYSTLKVQPAELEDSGVYFCASSEQGVNYGYTFGSGTRLTVV.

This clone was detected only a few times. V is TRBV27 and J is TRBJ1-2; D is possibly TRBD1 (5 bases). In germline, CDR1 is MNHEY, CDR2 SMNVEV (reference sequence). Trimming cost V 5 bases and J 5 bases, with 12 bases left between them. There are 13 residues in the CDR3. DNA for the CDR3: TGTGCCAGCAGTAAAGACAGATCGTATGGCTACACCTTC. It translates to CASSKDRSYGYTF.

Only a few counts were recorded for this clone. This chain uses TRBV18 with TRBJ2-1, with 9 positions matching TRBD2. The CDR3 runs to 18 residues. Germline CDR1 is KGHSH and CDR2 is LQKENI. After removal of 3 bases from V and 4 bases from J, the junction contained 13 bases not matched to a gene. CDR3 in amino acids: CASSPSQLAGGQYNEQFF. For the CDR3, the DNA is TGTGCCAGCTCACCGAGCCAGTTGGCGGGGGGGCAATACAATGAGCAGTTCTTC.

The chain uses TRBV7-9 and TRBJ1-1, with D unclear. Trimming removed 3 bases from V and 3 bases from J, with 11 bases in between. Germline V gene lookup returns CDR1 SEHNR and CDR2 FQNEAQ (reference sequence). This CDR3 comprises 14 residues. The CDR3 loop is CASSFWGEDTEAFF. DNA of the CDR3: TGTGCCAGCAGCTTCTGGGGTGAGGACACTGAAGCTTTCTTT.

Here the CDR3 reads CASSLGPGGRPTDTQYF. CDR3 bases: TGTGCCAGCAGCTTAGGGCCTGGGGGGCGACCCACAGATACGCAGTATTTT. J is TRBJ2-3 and V is TRBV13; the D gene could be TRBD1 or TRBD2 (6 bases each). The CDR3 is 17 residues long. Germline CDR1 PRHDT, CDR2 FYEKMQ (reference sequence). With 0 bases removed from V and 2 bases from J, the gap between germline ends came to 15 bases.

The count of this clone is one. The chain joins TRBV27 to TRBJ2-1, with D tentatively TRBD2 (5 bases). This CDR3 spans 13 amino acids. Germline assignment: CDR1 MNHEY and CDR2 SMNVEV (reference sequence). The DNA of the CDR3 is TGTGGGGCGGGTTGGAGCTCCTACAATGAGCAGTTCTTC. Its translation: CGAGWSSYNEQFF.

The V call is TRBV5-1, the J call TRBJ2-7, with a possible D match to TRBD2 (6 bases). The CDR3 totals 14 residues. V was clipped by 0 bases and J by 2 bases, with 9 bases between them. Germline V gene data show CDR1 as SGHRS and CDR2 as YFSETQ. The CDR3 reads CASSLVRGAYEQYF. The DNA for the CDR3 is TGCGCCAGCAGCTTGGTTCGCGGGGCCTACGAGCAGTACTTC.

The V and J genes are TRBV18 and TRBJ1-1; 8 bases match TRBD1. J lost 5 bases, V lost 1 base, and 0 bases had no gene match. The CDR3 spans 13 residues. Per germline, CDR1 KGHSH and CDR2 LQKENI. In DNA, the CDR3 is TGTGCCAGCTCACCACGACAGGGGACTGAAGCTTTCTTT. It codes for CASSPRQGTEAFF.

This chain uses TRBV5-1 with TRBJ2-5; D not certain. CDR1 and CDR2 (germline): SGHRS, YFSETQ. Trimming stripped 5 bases from V and 0 bases from J, with 8 bases between. The CDR3 runs to 13 residues. The CDR3 loop reads CASRLTHQETQYF. For the CDR3, the DNA is TGCGCCAGCAGATTGACTCACCAAGAGACCCAGTACTTC.

The chain combines TRBV11-2 with TRBJ1-4; the match to TRBD1 covers 7 bases. V shed 1 base, J shed 3 bases, and the junction held 8 bases outside the gene matches. Germline CDR1 SGHAT, CDR2 FQNNGV. The CDR3 covers 17 residues. This CDR3 is CASSLGYTGAANEKLFF. CDR3 bases: TGTGCCAGCAGCTTAGGTTATACAGGGGCGGCTAATGAAAAACTGTTTTTT.

The genes are TRBV6-4 and TRBJ1-2; D gene uncertain. Looked up from germline, CDR1 is MRHNA and CDR2 is SNTAGT. The CDR3 contains 16 residues. The V end lost 0 bases, the J end lost 6 bases, and 17 bases lay between the germline ends. The CDR3 DNA reads as TGTGCCAGCAGTGACTCGCCCGGGAGCGTTCGCGATGGCTACACCTTC. It encodes CASSDSPGSVRDGYTF.

J is TRBJ2-6 and V is TRBV7-9; D unresolved. With 4 bases removed from V and 4 bases from J, the gap between germline ends came to 14 bases. CDR1 is SEHNR, CDR2 FQNEAQ, per germline (reference sequence). The CDR3 covers 16 residues. This CDR3 is CASSSWLWRGANVLTF. CDR3 bases: TGTGCCAGCAGCTCCTGGTTATGGCGAGGGGCCAACGTCCTGACTTTC.

Concerning this clone itself: The limits of the CDR3 on the DNA are not certain, so only TCRdb's listed CDR3 is given. The chain links TRBV19 to TRBJ1-5; TRBD1, as called in the table, went unchecked against the DNA. Termini included, the CDR3 measures 14 amino acids. Germline-derived CDR1 and CDR2 are LNHDA and SQIVND (reference sequence). CDR3 residues: CASTSDSHNQPQHF.

This clone appeared once. This sequence joins TRBV5-1 and TRBJ2-7; 11 bases are shared with TRBD2. Trimming cost V 4 bases and J 3 bases; bases outside gene matches: 3. The CDR3 has 14 residues. The germline CDR1 and CDR2 sequences are SGHRS and YFSETQ. CDR3 coding DNA: TGCGCCAGCAGCCCGACTAGCGGGAACTACGAGCAGTACTTC. It codes for CASSPTSGNYEQYF.

This chain links TRBV5-1 with TRBJ1-2; no definite D call. The CDR3 is made up of 16 amino acids. The germline V gene has CDR1 SGHRS and CDR2 YFSETQ. Deletions cut 1 base from V and 3 bases from J, with 16 bases between. The CDR3 region has the DNA TGCGCCAGCAGCTTGCTATTCGGCTCAACCGACTATGGCTACACCTTC. Encoded protein: CASSLLFGSTDYGYTF.

This chain joins TRBV28 and TRBJ2-7; weak D call: TRBD1 (5 bases). The V gene lost 3 bases and the J gene lost 3 bases, with 9 bases spanning the gap. Germline loops: CDR1 MDHEN, CDR2 SYDVKM. This CDR3 has 13 residues. CDR3 in amino acids: CASSLDTNYEQYF. In nucleotides, the CDR3 is TGTGCCAGCAGTTTGGACACAAACTACGAGCAGTACTTC.

This clone has just one count. Distinct nucleotide sequences in the sample also encode this CDR3. The genes are TRBV28 and TRBJ1-2, with D perhaps TRBD1 (5 bases). Looked up from germline, CDR1 is MDHEN and CDR2 is SYDVKM. The germline V and J ends were trimmed by 3 bases and 4 bases, with 9 bases remaining between them. The CDR3 extends over 13 amino acids. The CDR3 sequence: CASSLGLSYGYTF. Here the CDR3 DNA reads TGTGCCAGCAGTTTGGGGCTCTCCTATGGCTACACCTTC.

J is TRBJ2-1 and V is TRBV7-9; D is perhaps TRBD1 or TRBD2 (7 bases each). CDR3 length: 15 amino acids. V lost 7 bases to trimming and J lost 4 bases, with 17 bases between them. The germline CDR1 and CDR2 sequences are SEHNR and FQNEAQ (reference sequence). The CDR3 nucleotides read TGTGCCAGCACCAAACCAGGGGGGGGTTACAATGAGCAGTTCTTC. This translates into CASTKPGGGYNEQFF.

The chain links TRBV5-1 to TRBJ1-1; possibly TRBD1 for D (5 bases). CDR3 size: 14 residues. With 0 bases removed from V and 5 bases from J, the gap between germline ends came to 11 bases. Germline V CDR1 and CDR2: SGHRS, YFSETQ. The CDR3 protein is CASSLGSGRTEAFF. As DNA, the CDR3 is TGCGCCAGCAGCTTGGGGTCAGGGAGGACTGAAGCTTTCTTT.